This T cell receptor (beta chain) was captured in a study of tumor-infiltrating lymphocytes in primary liver carcinoma. Study results and caveats: Among the pair types, tumor region pairs showed more overlap than tumor-adjacent and tumor-blood pairs. Only about 7-24% of top clones were detected in all five tumor regions.

A primer in the constant region served to generate TCR beta cDNA from approximately 500 ng of total RNA. Researchers made the TCR beta libraries by running three nested multiplex PCR rounds with slightly modified ARM-PCR. Two initial PCR rounds of around 9 cycles each paired TRBV1-TRBV30 forward primers with a C-beta reverse primer. TCRdb redid the calling of the multiplex PCR reads with MiXCR, one entry per CDR3 protein. The table shows some 94,000 distinct CDR3 sequences, with around three quarters occurring only once. This CDR3 region has 16 residues. CDR1 SGHKS and CDR2 YYEKEE come from the germline V gene (reference sequence). DNA and RNA were both co-extracted from approximately 20-30 mg of bulk tissue that had not been sorted. As regards this clonotype: The antigen is undetermined. This clone may be a read error of a much larger clone one base away.

The source of this sequence is a woman aged 55 to 70 with primary liver carcinoma and hepatitis B virus infection. This rearrangement joins TRBV5-5 to TRBJ2-3; 8 bases are a match to TRBD2. Sequencing used liver tumor tissue from sampling region 5. As for subset: tumor region T5, tumor centre. The CDR3 loop is CTSSLQLAALTDTQYF. In DNA, the CDR3 is TGTACCAGCAGCCTACAACTAGCGGCCCTCACAGATACGCAGTATTTT.